This T cell receptor beta chain originates from a study of early T cells in non-severe SARS-CoV-2 infection. MiXCR, run by TCRdb on the 5' RACE reads, gives a single entry per CDR3 protein. The sample yields about 59,000 distinct CDR3 sequences, approximately 13% seen once. Trimming at V came to 5 bases and at J to 3 bases, leaving 10 bases not matched to a gene. The V gene's germline CDR1 is MNHEY and CDR2 SMNVEV (reference sequence). The CDR3 covers 16 residues. Sequencing used whole blood, obtained at baseline. The chain uses TRBV27 and TRBJ2-7; 10 bases match TRBD2. The sequence was obtained from an adult who was a healthcare worker with PCR-confirmed SARS-CoV-2 infection or an uninfected control (not recorded which). The CDR3 DNA is TGTGCCAGCAGTCCCTCGGGACTAGCGAGAAACTACGAGCAGTACTTC. Translation: CASSPSGLARNYEQYF.